The rows below give T cell receptor beta chains drawn from one sample of a study of blood T cells in healthy people across ages. Via MiXCR, TCRdb re-called the 5' RACE reads, giving one row per CDR3 protein. Here the sample spans roughly 800,000 distinct CDR3 sequences, 36% being singletons. The source material was blood. Every receptor here comes from a man aged 18-30 years in good health. The CDR3 runs from the conserved cysteine through the conserved F or W. D genes are given only for firm matches. Expanded clones are given a class, and other clones once, few, many or no size at all.

v_gene: TRBV7-2; abundance: few; d_gene: -; j_gene: TRBJ2-5; CDR3nt: TGTGCCAGCAGCGTAGGCGACAGAAAAAACTACAATGAGCAGTACTTC; CDR3aa: CASSVGDRKNYNEQYF
v_gene: TRBV18; abundance: -; d_gene: TRBD1; j_gene: TRBJ1-2; CDR3nt: TGTGCCAGCGCAAGGGACAGGGAGAACTATGGCTACACCTTC; CDR3aa: CASARDRENYGYTF
v_gene: TRBV28; abundance: many; d_gene: -; j_gene: TRBJ2-3; CDR3nt: TGTGCCAGCAGTGCCCCCGGGACTCCCACAGATACGCAGTATTTT; CDR3aa: CASSAPGTPTDTQYF
v_gene: TRBV2; abundance: -; d_gene: -; j_gene: TRBJ2-7; CDR3nt: TGTGCCAGCAGCCGGACACTGTCCCTCTCCTACGAGCAGTACTTC; CDR3aa: CASSRTLSLSYEQYF
v_gene: TRBV20-1; abundance: -; d_gene: -; j_gene: TRBJ1-3; CDR3nt: TGCAGTGCTAGAGTTTCAGGGGTGCGAAACACCATATATTTT; CDR3aa: CSARVSGVRNTIYF
v_gene: TRBV29-1; abundance: -; d_gene: -; j_gene: TRBJ1-3; CDR3nt: TGCAGTGGAGGTTCCGCGGGAGGAAACACCATATATTTT; CDR3aa: CSGGSAGGNTIYF
v_gene: TRBV7-2; abundance: -; d_gene: -; j_gene: TRBJ2-7; CDR3nt: TGTGCCAGCAGCCCAGCTAGCGAGCAGTACTTC; CDR3aa: CASSPASEQYF
v_gene: TRBV15; abundance: few; d_gene: -; j_gene: TRBJ1-1; CDR3nt: TGTGCCACCAGCAACACTCGGTCGCCGAACACTGAAGCTTTCTTT; CDR3aa: CATSNTRSPNTEAFF
v_gene: TRBV5-1; abundance: -; d_gene: -; j_gene: TRBJ1-3; CDR3nt: TGCGCCAGCAGCTTGGATCCCTCCGGTTTCTCTGGAAACACCATATATTTT; CDR3aa: CASSLDPSGFSGNTIYF
v_gene: TRBV7-2; abundance: -; d_gene: -; j_gene: TRBJ2-5; CDR3nt: TGTGCCAGCAGCTTAGATGGACCCCAAGAGACCCAGTACTTC; CDR3aa: CASSLDGPQETQYF
v_gene: TRBV29-1; abundance: many; d_gene: -; j_gene: TRBJ1-2; CDR3nt: TGCAGCGTCGCACAGAAACTCAACTATGGCTACACCTTC; CDR3aa: CSVAQKLNYGYTF